The next 32 T cell receptor beta chains were all read from a single sample in a study of OX40 agonist ivuxolimab in advanced cancers. TCRdb's copy holds only in-frame clones and misses some; the assay was immunoSEQ multiplex PCR. The table includes about 99,000 clones, around 96% detected once. The input for sequencing was CD4+ or CD8+ T cells sorted from blood, taken in a trial of the OX40 agonist ivuxolimab. All receptors derive from an adult with an advanced solid tumor such as melanoma, head and neck, liver or kidney cancer.

This chain's CDR3 is CASSQETSGSLDTQYF. The DNA of the CDR3 is TGTGCCAGCAGCCAAGAAACTAGCGGGAGCTTGGATACGCAGTATTTT. The chain combines TRBV4-2 with TRBJ2-3, with TRBD2 matching 11 bases. This CDR3 is 16 amino acids long. Germline loops: CDR1 LGHNA, CDR2 YNFKEQ. V lost 0 bases, J lost 6 bases, and 5 bases stayed unmatched.

V and J are TRBV11-3 and TRBJ1-1; no reliable D call. This CDR3 spans 15 amino acids. Germline V CDR1 and CDR2: SGHNT, YENEEA. V lost 1 base to trimming and J lost 0 bases, with 9 bases between them. The chain's CDR3 is CASSLGGDMNTEAFF. In nucleotides, the CDR3 is TGTGCCAGCAGCTTAGGAGGCGATATGAACACTGAAGCTTTCTTT.

Concerning this clone itself: At one boundary the junction diverges from the germline segment, which might be a read error. The chain carries TRBV28 and TRBJ2-7, with 14 nucleotides matching TRBD2. The germline V gene encodes CDR1 MDHEN and CDR2 SYDVKM. The CDR3 is 12 amino acids. This chain's CDR3 is CASSFGTSGSDF. Written as DNA, the CDR3 is TGTGCCAGCAGCTTTGGGACTAGCGGGAGTGACTTC.

This chain links TRBV30 with TRBJ2-1; 7 bases line up with TRBD1. The germline V gene has CDR1 GTSNPN and CDR2 SVGIG (reference sequence). The CDR3 is made up of 14 amino acids. Trimming took 0 bases from V and 9 from J; bases not matched to a gene: 8. CDR3 bases: TGTGCCTGGAGTGTTTTCGTGACAGGGTCTGAGCAGTTCTTC. Translated: CAWSVFVTGSEQFF.

The gene calls are TRBV27 and TRBJ2-7; 10 bases map to TRBD1. Germline V gene lookup returns CDR1 MNHEY and CDR2 SMNVEV (reference sequence). The CDR3 length is 15 residues. V was clipped by 3 bases and J by 6 bases; unmatched bases: 8. The CDR3 loop reads CASSLQGQGSGEQYF. CDR3 in DNA: TGTGCCAGCAGTTTGCAGGGACAGGGGTCGGGCGAGCAGTACTTC.

The chain has TRBV30 and TRBJ2-7; 8 bases map to TRBD1. This CDR3 has 17 amino acids. V lost 2 bases and J lost 0; bases outside the gene matches: 12. Germline V gene sequence: CDR1 GTSNPN, CDR2 SVGIG (reference sequence). The CDR3 DNA reads as TGTGCCTGGAGTTCCGGGACAGGTTTTTTAAGCTCCTACGAGCAGTACTTC. Protein sequence: CAWSSGTGFLSSYEQYF.

The V gene is TRBV9, the J gene TRBJ1-3; D not resolved. CDR1 and CDR2 from the germline V gene are SGDLS and YYNGEE. The CDR3 contains 15 residues. V dropped 3 bases and J dropped 0 bases, with 10 bases sitting between them. CDR3 in amino acids: CASSERPTSGNTIYF. In DNA, the CDR3 is TGTGCCAGCAGCGAGCGGCCTACCTCTGGAAACACCATATATTTT.

This chain joins TRBV28 and TRBJ2-7; perhaps TRBD2 as D (5 bases). V lost 5 bases and J lost 7, with 18 bases in between. The CDR3 covers 14 residues. In germline, CDR1 is MDHEN, CDR2 SYDVKM. The CDR3, as DNA: TGTGCCAGCAGTCTCCCCGGGTGGGAGAAGGAGCAGTACTTC. Amino acid sequence: CASSLPGWEKEQYF.

The chain uses TRBV7-6 and TRBJ1-5, with no clear D. V was trimmed by 2 bases and J by 6 bases, leaving 5 bases between them. From germline, CDR1 is SGHVS and CDR2 FNYEAQ. The CDR3 consists of 12 residues. CDR3 DNA: TGTGCCAGCAGCTTAATAGGTCAGCCCCAGCATTTT. This codes for CASSLIGQPQHF.

The gene calls are TRBV29-1 and TRBJ2-2; perhaps TRBD1 as D (7 bases). The CDR3 covers 15 residues. Trimming removed 2 bases from V and 4 bases from J, with 14 bases in between. Germline CDR1 SQVTM, CDR2 ANQGSEA. The CDR3 nucleotides read TGCAGCGTTGAAATGGCAGGGGGGATCACCGGGGAGCTGTTTTTT. It codes for CSVEMAGGITGELFF.

The rearrangement links TRBV21-1 to TRBJ2-3; TRBD2 reflects the table's D call only, with no check against the DNA. TRBV21-1 is given as a pseudogene. This CDR3 comprises 16 residues. DNA for the CDR3: TGTGCCGCTAGCGGGGGGGCCTGGGCGAGCACAGATACGCAGTATTTT. Its translation is CAASGGAWASTDTQYF.

The chain couples TRBV4-1 to TRBJ2-1; D ambiguous. Germline values: CDR1 MGHRA, CDR2 YSYEKL. V lost 0 bases and J lost 10, with 10 bases in between. The length of the CDR3 is 13 residues. CDR3 coding DNA: TGCGCCAGCAGCCAAGATATGAAGTGGGAGCAGTTCTTC. Amino acid sequence: CASSQDMKWEQFF.

This chain links TRBV11-3 with TRBJ2-2; D is undetermined. Trimming took 1 base from V and 3 from J, leaving 3 bases between them. Germline lookup yields CDR1 SGHNT and CDR2 YENEEA. The CDR3 loop spans 13 amino acids. The CDR3 nucleotides read TGTGCCAGCAGCTTAGTTTACACCGGGGAGCTGTTTTTT. It encodes CASSLVYTGELFF.

The chain couples TRBV18 to TRBJ2-7, with D perhaps TRBD2 (6 bases). This CDR3 is built from 14 residues. Trimming pared 5 bases from V and 0 bases from J, leaving 11 bases between. Germline V gene lookup returns CDR1 KGHSH and CDR2 LQKENI. In DNA form, the CDR3 reads TGTGCCAGCTCATCCCGGGGGTACTCCTACGAGCAGTACTTC. It codes for CASSSRGYSYEQYF.

This chain uses TRBV5-5 with TRBJ2-2; tentatively, D is TRBD2 (5 bases). This CDR3 spans 17 amino acids. Germline V CDR1 and CDR2: SGHKS, YYEKEE (reference sequence). The V and J ends lost 4 bases and 1 base respectively, with 17 bases between them. The CDR3 loop reads CASSLSPSQVNTGELFF. As DNA, the CDR3 is TGTGCCAGCAGCCTCTCTCCTAGCCAAGTGAACACCGGGGAGCTGTTTTTT.

The rearrangement links TRBV9 to TRBJ1-1; tentatively, D is TRBD1 (5 bases). This CDR3 is built from 15 residues. The germline V and J ends were trimmed by 0 bases and 2 bases, with 11 bases remaining between them. The germline V gene encodes CDR1 SGDLS and CDR2 YYNGEE. In nucleotides, the CDR3 is TGTGCCAGCAGCGTAGTGGAAGGGGTTAACACTGAAGCTTTCTTT. It codes for CASSVVEGVNTEAFF. Full variable domain (missing parts from reference TRBV9 and TRBJ1-1): DSGVTQTPKHLITATGQRVTLRCSPRSGDLSVYWYQQSLDQGLQFLIQYYNGEERAKGNILERFSAQQFPDLHSELNLSSLELGDSALYFCASSVVEGVNTEAFFGQGTRLTVV.

The chain recombines TRBV7-9 with TRBJ2-1; D assignment may be TRBD1 or TRBD2 (5 bases each). Between the trimmed V and J ends, which lost 4 bases and 10 bases, there was a span of 23 bases. Germline CDR1 is SEHNR and CDR2 is FQNEAQ (reference sequence). This CDR3 spans 16 amino acids. The CDR3 DNA reads as TGTGCCAGCAGCTCCCGGGGCTCTCAGCTCACAGTGGAGCAGTTCTTC. This encodes CASSSRGSQLTVEQFF.

Of note for this clone: This sample also contains other DNA sequences that code for the same CDR3. The chain uses TRBV7-9 and TRBJ2-7; D is uncertain. This CDR3 is built from 12 residues. Germline V gene lookup returns CDR1 SEHNR and CDR2 FQNEAQ (reference sequence). The germline V and J ends were trimmed by 1 base and 6 bases, with 7 bases remaining between them. The CDR3 loop reads CASSLGTGEQYF. CDR3 in DNA: TGTGCCAGCAGCTTAGGTACTGGCGAGCAGTACTTC.

The gene calls are TRBV28 and TRBJ1-1; D uncertain. V lost 6 bases and J 1 base, leaving 15 bases between the germline ends. Germline V gene sequence: CDR1 MDHEN, CDR2 SYDVKM. This CDR3 comprises 15 residues. CDR3: CASSSRGIGNTEAFF. The CDR3 DNA follows: TGTGCCAGCAGCTCTAGAGGAATTGGGAACACTGAAGCTTTCTTT.

This clone was detected only a few times. The rearrangement uses TRBV7-2 and TRBJ2-5, with D possibly being TRBD1 (6 bases). V lost 1 base to trimming and J lost 7 bases, with 13 bases between them. The germline V gene has CDR1 SGHTA and CDR2 FQGNSA. The CDR3 totals 14 residues. The CDR3 here is CASSLGEGVSTQYF. The DNA for the CDR3 is TGTGCCAGCAGCTTAGGAGAGGGGGTATCGACCCAGTACTTC.

V gene TRBV29-1 combines with J gene TRBJ1-1, with D perhaps matching TRBD1 (6 bases). This CDR3 spans 14 amino acids. Trimming left V 6 bases short and J 4 bases short, with 18 bases between. Per the germline V gene, CDR1 is SQVTM and CDR2 is ANQGSEA. The CDR3 region has the DNA TGCAGCGTGGGAAATCAGGGGTTGGGCACTGAAGCTTTCTTT. Its translation: CSVGNQGLGTEAFF.

This clone occurred once. The chain joins TRBV2 to TRBJ2-1; D gene ambiguous. This CDR3 is built from 12 residues. V gave up 6 bases and J gave up 9 bases, with 12 bases separating them. The V gene's germline CDR1 is SNHLY and CDR2 FYNNEI. For the CDR3, the DNA is TGTGCCAGCAGGAACCAGATAGGTGAGCAGTTCTTC. This codes for CASRNQIGEQFF.

This chain connects TRBV4-3 to TRBJ2-3, with 10 bases lining up with TRBD2. Germline trimming cut 0 bases from V and 5 bases from J; bases unmatched to any gene: 8. CDR3 length: 17 residues. The germline CDR1 and CDR2 sequences are LGHNA and YSLEER. The CDR3 bases are TGCGCCAGCAGCCAAGATGAGGGACTAGCGCAAGGAGATACGCAGTATTTT. Protein: CASSQDEGLAQGDTQYF.

CDR3: CASSPGTINEQYF. In DNA, the CDR3 is TGTGCCAGCAGCCCCGGGACAATCAACGAGCAGTACTTC. The chain is built from TRBV2 and TRBJ2-7; maybe TRBD1 (6 bases). V was shortened by 6 bases and J by 5 bases, with 14 bases between the two germline ends. CDR1 and CDR2 from the germline V gene are SNHLY and FYNNEI. The CDR3 loop spans 13 amino acids.

V and J are TRBV27 and TRBJ2-1; 11 nucleotides agree with TRBD1. Germline V lookup: CDR1 MNHEY, CDR2 SMNVEV (reference sequence). The J segment lost 6 bases and the V segment lost 2 bases, leaving 0 bases of the junction unmatched. This CDR3 region has 14 residues. The CDR3: CASSLGTGGNEQFF. In nucleotides, the CDR3 is TGTGCCAGCAGTTTAGGGACAGGGGGCAATGAGCAGTTCTTC.

The chain's CDR3 is CASGTGGKETQYF. The DNA for the CDR3 is TGTGCCAGCGGGACGGGGGGGAAAGAGACCCAGTACTTC. V usage is TRBV25-1 and J usage is TRBJ2-5; 8 bases align to TRBD2. Germline CDR1 and CDR2: MGHDK and SYGVNS. J gave up 3 bases and V 8 bases, and 5 bases lay outside the gene matches. CDR3 length: 13 amino acids. Together with reference TRBV25-1 and TRBJ2-5, the CDR3 gives the full variable domain: EADIYQTPRYLVIGTGKKITLECSQTMGHDKMYWYQQDPGMELHLIHYSYGVNSTEKGDLSSESTVSRIRTEHFPLTLESARPSHTSQYLCASGTGGKETQYFGPGTRLLVL.

The chain joins TRBV6-4 to TRBJ1-5; D perhaps matches TRBD1 (5 bases). CDR3 length equals 15 residues. V was pared by 6 bases and J by 4 bases, with 16 bases between. Germline values: CDR1 MRHNA, CDR2 SNTAGT. CDR3 region: CASSTMDGGNQPQHF. The CDR3 DNA reads TGTGCCAGCAGCACCATGGACGGGGGGAATCAGCCCCAGCATTTT.

V gene TRBV19 combines with J gene TRBJ1-5, with D hard to call. This CDR3 is built from 13 residues. Trimming took off 5 bases at V and 5 bases at J, with 10 bases between the two ends. Germline V CDR1 and CDR2: LNHDA, SQIVND (reference sequence). CDR3 in DNA: TGTGCCAGTAGTGTCCTTGGAGATCAGCCCCAGCATTTT. This translates into CASSVLGDQPQHF.

This rearrangement joins TRBV5-1 to TRBJ1-2; a possible D gene is TRBD1 (5 bases). The germline V gene has CDR1 SGHRS and CDR2 YFSETQ. Trimming took 2 bases from V and 7 from J, leaving 21 bases between them. The CDR3 is 16 amino acids. Written as DNA, the CDR3 is TGCGCCAGCAGCTTTACCATCTCCGAGGGACCCAGTGGCTACACCTTC. Amino acid sequence: CASSFTISEGPSGYTF.

This clone has only one observation. A read error may account for a junction end that differs from germline. This chain links TRBV7-7 with TRBJ2-7, with D possibly being TRBD2 (6 bases). Looked up from germline, CDR1 is SSHAT and CDR2 is FNYEAQ (reference sequence). The CDR3 is 14 amino acids. In nucleotides, the CDR3 is TGTGCCAGCAACTTAGTGGAGGGTTCCTACGAGCAGTACTTC. Protein: CASNLVEGSYEQYF.

This chain uses TRBV7-9 with TRBJ2-7; D remains unclear. V gave up 5 bases and J gave up 4 bases, with 6 bases separating them. The CDR3 is 11 amino acids. Germline V lookup: CDR1 SEHNR, CDR2 FQNEAQ (reference sequence). CDR3 in amino acids: CASSTSYEQYF. The CDR3 DNA reads as TGTGCCAGCAGCACCTCATACGAGCAGTACTTC.

This chain's CDR3 is CASSEGQYYEQYF. The CDR3 nucleotides are TGTGCCAGCAGTGAGGGACAGTACTACGAGCAGTACTTC. The V call is TRBV27, the J call TRBJ2-7; 7 bases align to TRBD1. J lost 3 bases, V lost 5 bases, and 4 bases had no gene match. The CDR3 sequence is 13 residues long. CDR1 MNHEY and CDR2 SMNVEV come from the germline V gene (reference sequence).